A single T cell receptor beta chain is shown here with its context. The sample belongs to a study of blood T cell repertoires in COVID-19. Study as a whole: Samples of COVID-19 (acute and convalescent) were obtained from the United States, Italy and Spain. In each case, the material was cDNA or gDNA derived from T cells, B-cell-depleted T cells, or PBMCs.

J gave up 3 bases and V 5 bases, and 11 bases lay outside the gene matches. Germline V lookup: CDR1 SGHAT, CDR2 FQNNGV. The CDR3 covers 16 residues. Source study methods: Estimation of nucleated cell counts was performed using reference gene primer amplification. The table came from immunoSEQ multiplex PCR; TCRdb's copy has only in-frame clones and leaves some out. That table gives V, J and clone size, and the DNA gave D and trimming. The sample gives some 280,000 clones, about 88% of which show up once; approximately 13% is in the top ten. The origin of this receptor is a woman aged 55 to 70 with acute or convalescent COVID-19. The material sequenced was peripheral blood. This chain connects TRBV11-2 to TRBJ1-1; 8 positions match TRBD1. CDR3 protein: CASSPPVTGGHTEAFF. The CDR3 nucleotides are TGTGCCAGCAGCCCACCCGTAACAGGGGGGCACACTGAAGCTTTCTTT.